This T cell receptor (beta chain) was recorded in a study of T cell repertoires in cytomegalovirus infection. Study overall: It can be stated that public TCR beta signatures indicated CMV infection as well as a matching HLA type.

This clonotype was observed many times. No antigen is known for it. General study results and limits: The ex vivo response was dominated by HLA-C-restricted CMV-specific TCR beta clonotypes.

TCRdb re-called the reads through MiXCR, storing one row per CDR3 protein. The table includes 150,000 to 200,000 distinct CDR3 sequences, roughly 9% detected once. Per germline, CDR1 SNHLY and CDR2 FYNNEI. Trimming stripped 10 bases from V and 2 bases from J, with 12 bases between. The CDR3 spans 14 residues. This chain uses TRBV2 with TRBJ2-6; TRBD2 is a possible D gene (6 bases). The receptor's source is a human donor in good health (CMV status not recorded). Some clones in this sample may be carry-over from other donors' samples. Sequencing was performed on PBMCs. The CDR3 reads CATSREAGANVLTF. DNA of the CDR3: TGTGCCACCTCAAGGGAGGCTGGGGCCAACGTCCTGACTTTC.